This T cell receptor (beta chain) was captured in a study of metastatic and nonmetastatic thyroid tumors. Overall study: Peripheral blood and tumor or nodule samples from malignant and benign thyroid patients were compared. Study observations and caveats: Reports indicated that malignant thyroid tumors showed significantly higher TCR beta diversity than benign nodules did, in blood and tumor.

This clone was seen at least ten times. What it binds is not known. This sample includes further DNA sequences coding for the same CDR3. As processed by the authors: It was from CDR3 differences across clinicopathological groups that a distant-metastasis classifier for papillary thyroid cancer was built. From the PCR reads, TCRdb re-called clones with MiXCR. What appears here as the V and J calls and clone size reflects TCRdb's work, not the paper's. The sample contains 30,000 or so clones, around 7% of which appear only once. Trimming at V came to 4 bases and at J to 2 bases, leaving 7 bases not matched to a gene. CDR1 and CDR2 from the germline V gene are SGHDN and FVKESK. This CDR3 is 15 amino acids long. The entire patient cohort was treatment-naive prior to thyroid surgery.

Sequencing was done on a sample of blood. The clonotype comes from a female donor with papillary thyroid cancer or a benign thyroid nodule (not recorded which). Some clones in this sample may be carry-over from other donors' samples. The chain has TRBV14 and TRBJ1-2; 7 bases match TRBD1. CDR3 DNA sequence: TGTGCCAGCAGCCGATACCGGGACAGAAACTATGGCTACACCTTC. Encoded protein: CASSRYRDRNYGYTF.